This entry lists 20 T cell receptor beta chains sequenced from one sample in a study of blood T cell repertoires in COVID-19. The method was immunoSEQ multiplex PCR; TCRdb's version includes in-frame clones alone and lacks a portion of them. The sample includes 350,000 to 450,000 clones, 89% of them seen just once. The source material was peripheral blood. These receptors all stem from a man aged 40-50 years with acute or convalescent COVID-19.

The genes are TRBV7-2 and TRBJ1-3; maybe TRBD1 (5 bases). Trimming removed 5 bases from V and 1 base from J, with 12 bases in between. The CDR3 runs 15 residues. Germline loops: CDR1 SGHTA, CDR2 FQGNSA. The CDR3 DNA follows: TGTGCCAGCAGCCGGGAGGGGAGTTCTGGAAACACCATATATTTT. Protein sequence: CASSREGSSGNTIYF.

The chain is built from TRBV5-6 and TRBJ1-2, with 7 nucleotides matching TRBD1. CDR1 is SGHDT and CDR2 is YYEEEE in the germline V gene. Unmatched junction bases numbered 12, after V lost 4 bases and J lost 6 bases. The CDR3 is 15 residues long. CDR3 coding DNA: TGTGCCAGCAGCCGAAAAACGACAGGGCCGGATGGCTACACCTTC. It is translated as CASSRKTTGPDGYTF.

This clone has only a few counts. The chain is built from TRBV7-2 and TRBJ2-5; D uncertain. In germline, CDR1 is SGHTA, CDR2 FQGNSA. The CDR3 extends over 12 amino acids. Trimming removed 9 bases at V and 4 bases at J, with 12 bases between. In nucleotides, the CDR3 is TGTGCCAGGCCCAGTGTATCAGAGACCCAGTACTTC. This translates into CARPSVSETQYF.

The chain recombines TRBV7-6 with TRBJ1-1, with D hard to call. V lost 5 bases and J lost 5, with 12 bases in between. CDR1 is SGHVS, CDR2 FNYEAQ, per germline. CDR3 size: 13 residues. This CDR3 reads CASSRTVRTEAFF. The CDR3 DNA is TGTGCCAGCAGCCGTACAGTCCGTACTGAAGCTTTCTTT.

The chain links TRBV6-2 or TRBV6-3 to TRBJ1-5; D gene ambiguous. Per the germline V gene, CDR1 is MNHEY and CDR2 is SVGEGT. There are 14 residues in the CDR3. The V end lost 3 bases, the J end lost 0 bases, and 6 bases lay between the germline ends. The CDR3 is CASSYISSNQPQHF. DNA for the CDR3: TGTGCCAGCAGTTATATATCTAGCAATCAGCCCCAGCATTTT.

This clone showed up just once. The chain uses TRBV6-5 and TRBJ1-6; 7 bases fit TRBD1. The CDR3 contains 15 residues. Germline loops: CDR1 MNHEY, CDR2 SVGAGI. V was clipped by 1 base and J by 16 bases; unmatched bases: 13. The CDR3 DNA reads as TGTGCCAGCAGTTACTTCGGGACAGCCCGATATTTGCTCCACTTT. Amino acids: CASSYFGTARYLLHF.

The CDR3: CASSETGGEVEAFF. DNA for the CDR3: TGTGCCAGCAGCGAGACAGGGGGCGAGGTTGAAGCTTTCTTT. The V and J genes are TRBV9 and TRBJ1-1; TRBD1 agrees at 10 bases. The length of the CDR3 is 14 residues. The trim removed 3 bases at V and 7 bases at J, leaving 6 bases unmatched. Germline-derived CDR1 and CDR2 are SGDLS and YYNGEE.

A single count supports this clone. The junction departs from germline at one end; a sequencing error may be responsible. The V call is TRBV20-1, the J call TRBJ1-4; 8 positions agree with TRBD1. The CDR3 length is 11 residues. CDR1 and CDR2 from the germline V gene are DFQATT and SNEGSKA (reference sequence). CDR3 loop: CSARDPWDRLF. CDR3 nucleotides: TGCAGTGCTAGAGACCCGTGGGACAGGCTTTTT.

The chain employs TRBV24-1 and TRBJ2-2; TRBD1 matches 10 bases. Germline V gene data show CDR1 as KGHDR and CDR2 as SFDVKD. The CDR3 length is 14 residues. V lost 7 bases to trimming and J lost 6 bases; unmatched junction nucleotides: 4. DNA of the CDR3: TGTGCCACCAGGGGGACAGGGGAGTCCGGGGAGCTGTTTTTT. The encoded protein is CATRGTGESGELFF.

Written as DNA, the CDR3 is TGTGCCAGCAGCCCAGGGACAGGCGACTTTGGGTCCTACGAGCAGTACTTC. Its protein product is CASSPGTGDFGSYEQYF. The J gene is TRBJ2-7, the V gene TRBV11-3, with 8 bases fitting TRBD1. Losses at the gene ends were 5 bases for V and 1 base for J; bases not matched to a gene: 13. CDR1 is SGHNT, CDR2 YENEEA, per germline. The CDR3 is 17 amino acids.

This chain links TRBV19 with TRBJ2-2; 8 bases are shared with TRBD1. With 3 bases clipped from V and 5 bases from J, the junction kept 8 bases outside the gene matches. Germline values: CDR1 LNHDA, CDR2 SQIVND (reference sequence). CDR3 length: 16 residues. In nucleotides, the CDR3 is TGTGCCAGTAGTATGTATTGGACAGGGTTAACCGGGGAGCTGTTTTTT. This sequence encodes CASSMYWTGLTGELFF.

J is TRBJ2-1 and V is TRBV30; 7 bases align to TRBD2. Germline trimming cut 8 bases from V and 4 bases from J; bases unmatched to any gene: 11. The CDR3 is 14 amino acids. Looked up from germline, CDR1 is GTSNPN and CDR2 is SVGIG (reference sequence). CDR3 loop: CAGILAASYNEQFF. CDR3 DNA: TGTGCCGGGATCCTAGCGGCGTCATACAATGAGCAGTTCTTC.

The CDR3 DNA is TGTGCCAGCAGTCTAGGAGTAGCGGGAAGCACAGATACGCAGTATTTT. It encodes CASSLGVAGSTDTQYF. V usage is TRBV6-4 and J usage is TRBJ2-3, with 8 nucleotides matching TRBD2. Germline V gene sequence: CDR1 MRHNA, CDR2 SNTAGT. The CDR3 sequence is 16 residues long. V lost 5 bases and J lost 0; bases outside the gene matches: 7.

This rearrangement joins TRBV28 to TRBJ2-5, with 10 bases identical to TRBD2. The CDR3 contains 15 residues. Per germline, CDR1 MDHEN and CDR2 SYDVKM. Trimming removed 1 base from V and 5 bases from J; junction bases left unmatched: 4. The CDR3 sequence is CASSLSSGGWETQYF. CDR3 DNA sequence: TGTGCCAGCAGTTTATCTAGCGGGGGTTGGGAGACCCAGTACTTC. Full variable domain (outside the CDR3, taken from reference TRBV28 and TRBJ2-5): DVKVTQSSRYLVKRTGEKVFLECVQDMDHENMFWYRQDPGLGLRLIYFSYDVKMKEKGDIPEGYSVSREKKERFSLILESASTNQTSMYLCASSLSSGGWETQYFGPGTRLLVL.

This rearrangement joins TRBV27 to TRBJ2-1; 8 nucleotides line up with TRBD2. The CDR3 has 16 residues. Germline-derived CDR1 and CDR2 are MNHEY and SMNVEV (reference sequence). Trimming at V came to 8 bases and at J to 2 bases, leaving 11 bases not matched to a gene. In DNA, the CDR3 is TGTGCCAGCCGGGGACCGGCCGGGGGGGCCTACAATGAGCAGTTCTTC. Protein product: CASRGPAGGAYNEQFF.

This clone was observed once. The V call is TRBV28, the J call TRBJ1-2; tentatively, D is TRBD1 (5 bases). CDR3 length: 14 amino acids. Between the trimmed V and J ends, which lost 5 bases and 3 bases, there was a span of 13 bases. In germline, CDR1 is MDHEN, CDR2 SYDVKM. The CDR3 sequence is CASSTYRNDYGYTF. As DNA, the CDR3 is TGTGCCAGCAGTACCTACAGGAATGACTATGGCTACACCTTC.

The V and J genes are TRBV20-1 and TRBJ1-2; the D gene is possibly TRBD1 (6 bases). Germline V lookup: CDR1 DFQATT, CDR2 SNEGSKA (reference sequence). The CDR3 length is 14 residues. V was shortened by 3 bases and J by 3 bases, with 14 bases between the two germline ends. CDR3 bases: TGCAGTGCTAGTTACTCAGGGGCGGACTATGGCTACACCTTC. It translates to CSASYSGADYGYTF.

This chain joins TRBV5-4 and TRBJ2-5; 7 bases line up with TRBD2. The CDR3 contains 14 residues. CDR1 and CDR2 (germline): SGHNT, YYREEE (reference sequence). V lost 1 base, J lost 4 bases, and 4 bases stayed unmatched. As DNA, the CDR3 is TGTGCCAGCAGCTTGCAGCGGGGAGGAGAGACCCAGTACTTC. It specifies CASSLQRGGETQYF.

V is TRBV20-1 and J is TRBJ1-2; 7 nucleotides match TRBD1. Germline CDR1 reads DFQATT; CDR2 reads SNEGSKA (reference sequence). V lost 2 bases and J lost 8; bases outside the gene matches: 2. The CDR3 has 11 residues. The CDR3 coding sequence is TGCAGTGCTAGACGGACAGGAGGCTACACCTTC. Protein sequence: CSARRTGGYTF.

The chain carries TRBV10-2 and TRBJ1-1; TRBD1 is a possible D gene (5 bases). V dropped 8 bases and J dropped 5 bases, with 12 bases sitting between them. Germline lookup yields CDR1 WSHSY and CDR2 SAAADI. CDR3 size: 12 residues. CDR3 sequence (DNA): TGCGCCAGCGGGGCAGGGTCTACTGAAGCTTTCTTT. Amino acids: CASGAGSTEAFF.